This paragraph covers one TCR beta chain sequence. Its antigen is as yet unknown. This sample was included in a study of cytomegalovirus exposure and HLA in healthy donors. Whole-study results and caveats: Previous analysis showed most TCR beta V segments were productive about 87% or about 30% of the time. Rare sequences made up most TCRs, while some public TCRs were found in many donors. The Asian-associated ancestry cluster reportedly had fewer N-insertions than the approximately 670-donor mean in a later analysis.

Vbeta (60) and Jbeta (13) primers were used in the PCR. Assay used: immunoSEQ multiplex PCR; TCRdb lists only in-frame clones, some missing. The sample lists over 150,000 clones; about 83% were seen once. Specimen: PBMCs. This sequence was found in a woman in her twenties or thirties in good health and CMV-seronegative.

CDR3 in DNA: TGCGCCAGCAGCGAAGGGGACATTTATGGCTACACCTTC. It translates to CASSEGDIYGYTF. The chain employs TRBV5-1 and TRBJ1-2; D is possibly TRBD1 (6 bases). Looked up from germline, CDR1 is SGHRS and CDR2 is YFSETQ. Trimming pared 4 bases from V and 5 bases from J, leaving 12 bases between. This CDR3 is 13 amino acids long.